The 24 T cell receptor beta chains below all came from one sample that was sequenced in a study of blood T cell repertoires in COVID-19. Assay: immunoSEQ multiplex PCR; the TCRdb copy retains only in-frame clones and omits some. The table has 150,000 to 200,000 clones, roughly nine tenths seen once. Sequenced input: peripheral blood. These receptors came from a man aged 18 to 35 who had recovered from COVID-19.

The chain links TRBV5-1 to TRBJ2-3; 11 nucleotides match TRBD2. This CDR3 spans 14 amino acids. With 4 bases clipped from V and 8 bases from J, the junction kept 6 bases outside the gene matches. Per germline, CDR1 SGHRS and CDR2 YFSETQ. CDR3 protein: CASSQLAGEPTQYF. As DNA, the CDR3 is TGCGCCAGCAGCCAACTAGCGGGAGAGCCTACGCAGTATTTT.

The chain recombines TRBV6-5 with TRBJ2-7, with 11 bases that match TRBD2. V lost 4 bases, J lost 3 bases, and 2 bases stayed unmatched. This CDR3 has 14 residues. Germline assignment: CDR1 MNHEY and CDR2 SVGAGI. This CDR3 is CASSWTSGFYEQYF. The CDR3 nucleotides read TGTGCCAGCAGTTGGACTAGCGGGTTCTACGAGCAGTACTTC.

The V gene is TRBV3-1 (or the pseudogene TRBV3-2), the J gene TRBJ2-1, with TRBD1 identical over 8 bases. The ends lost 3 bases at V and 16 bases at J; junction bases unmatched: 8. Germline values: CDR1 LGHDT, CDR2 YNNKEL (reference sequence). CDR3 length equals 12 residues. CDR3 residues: CASSHAGTGEFF. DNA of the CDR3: TGTGCCAGCAGCCACGCTGGGACAGGCGAATTCTTC.

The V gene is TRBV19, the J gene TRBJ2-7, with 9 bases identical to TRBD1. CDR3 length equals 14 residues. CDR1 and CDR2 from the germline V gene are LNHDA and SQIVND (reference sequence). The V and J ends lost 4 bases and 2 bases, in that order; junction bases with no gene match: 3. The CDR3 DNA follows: TGTGCCAGTAGTAGGACAGGGGTAACCTACGAGCAGTACTTC. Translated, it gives CASSRTGVTYEQYF. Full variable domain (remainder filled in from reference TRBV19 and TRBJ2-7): DGGITQSPKYLFRKEGQNVTLSCEQNLNHDAMYWYRQDPGQGLRLIYYSQIVNDFQKGDIAEGYSVSREKKESFPLTVTSAQKNPTAFYLCASSRTGVTYEQYFGPGTRLTVT.

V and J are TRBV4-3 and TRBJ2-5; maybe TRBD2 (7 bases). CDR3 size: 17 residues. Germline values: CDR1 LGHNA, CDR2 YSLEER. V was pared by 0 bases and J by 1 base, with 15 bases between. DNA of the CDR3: TGCGCCAGCAGCCAAGATCTCAGGGGAGGGATCCAAGAGACCCAGTACTTC. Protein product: CASSQDLRGGIQETQYF.

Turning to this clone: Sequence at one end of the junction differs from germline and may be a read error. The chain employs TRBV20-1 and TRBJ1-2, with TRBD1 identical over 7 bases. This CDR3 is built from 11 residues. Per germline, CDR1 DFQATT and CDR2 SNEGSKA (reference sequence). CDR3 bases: TGCAGTGCTAGCAGGGGGTATGACTACACCTTC. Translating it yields CSASRGYDYTF.

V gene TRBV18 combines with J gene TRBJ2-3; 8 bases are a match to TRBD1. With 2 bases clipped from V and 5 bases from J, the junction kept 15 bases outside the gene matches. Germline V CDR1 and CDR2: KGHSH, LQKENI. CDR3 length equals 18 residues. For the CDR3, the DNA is TGTGCCAGCTCACCAACGCCACCCGGACAGGGAAGGGGAGATACGCAGTATTTT. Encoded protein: CASSPTPPGQGRGDTQYF.

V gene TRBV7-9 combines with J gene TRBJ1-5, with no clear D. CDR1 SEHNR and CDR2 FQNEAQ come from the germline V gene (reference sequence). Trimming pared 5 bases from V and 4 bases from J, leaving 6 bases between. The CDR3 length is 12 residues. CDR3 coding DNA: TGTGCCAGCAGCCCGCAGAATCAGCCCCAGCATTTT. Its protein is CASSPQNQPQHF.

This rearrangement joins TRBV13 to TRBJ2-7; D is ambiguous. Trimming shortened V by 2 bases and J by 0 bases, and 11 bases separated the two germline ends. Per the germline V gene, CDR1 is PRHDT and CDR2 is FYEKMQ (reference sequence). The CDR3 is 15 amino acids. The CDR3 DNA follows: TGTGCCAGCAGCTTACAAGCGACGGCCTCCTACGAGCAGTACTTC. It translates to CASSLQATASYEQYF.

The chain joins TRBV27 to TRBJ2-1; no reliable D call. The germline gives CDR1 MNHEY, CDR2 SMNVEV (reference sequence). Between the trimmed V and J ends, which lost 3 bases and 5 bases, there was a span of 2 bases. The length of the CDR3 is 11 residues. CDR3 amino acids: CASSFDNEQFF. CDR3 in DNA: TGTGCCAGCAGTTTCGACAATGAGCAGTTCTTC.

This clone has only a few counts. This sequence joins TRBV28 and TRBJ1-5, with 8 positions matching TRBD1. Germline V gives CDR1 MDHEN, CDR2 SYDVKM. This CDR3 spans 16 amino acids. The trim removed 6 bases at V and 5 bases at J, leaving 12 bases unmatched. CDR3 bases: TGTGCCAGCAGCCGAGGGGGGACAGGACTTGATCAGCCCCAGCATTTT. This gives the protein CASSRGGTGLDQPQHF.

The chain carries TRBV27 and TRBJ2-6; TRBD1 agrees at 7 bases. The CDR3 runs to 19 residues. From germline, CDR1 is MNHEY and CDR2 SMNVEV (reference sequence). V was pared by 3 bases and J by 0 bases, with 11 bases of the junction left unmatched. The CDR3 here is CASSFPDRESPSGANVLTF. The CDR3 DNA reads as TGTGCCAGCAGTTTCCCCGACAGGGAAAGCCCCTCTGGGGCCAACGTCCTGACTTTC.

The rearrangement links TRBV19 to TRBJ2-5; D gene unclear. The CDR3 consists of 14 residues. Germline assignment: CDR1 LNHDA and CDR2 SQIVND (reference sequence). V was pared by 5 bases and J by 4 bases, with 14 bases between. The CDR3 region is CASSPRSPGETQYF. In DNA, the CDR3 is TGTGCCAGTAGTCCCCGATCTCCGGGAGAGACCCAGTACTTC.

The chain's CDR3 is CATKQVISGNTIYF. In DNA, the CDR3 is TGTGCCACGAAACAGGTCATCTCTGGAAACACCATATATTTT. The rearrangement links TRBV6-5 to TRBJ1-3, with TRBD1 as a possible D gene (5 bases). Germline CDR1 is MNHEY and CDR2 is SVGAGI. This CDR3 is 14 amino acids long. V was shortened by 10 bases and J by 0 bases, with 13 bases between the two germline ends.

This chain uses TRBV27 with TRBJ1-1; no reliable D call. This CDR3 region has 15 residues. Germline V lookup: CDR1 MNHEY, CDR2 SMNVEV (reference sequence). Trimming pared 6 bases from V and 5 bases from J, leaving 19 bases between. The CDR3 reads CASRLPSTPRTEAFF. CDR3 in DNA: TGTGCCAGCAGACTTCCCTCCACCCCGCGAACTGAAGCTTTCTTT.

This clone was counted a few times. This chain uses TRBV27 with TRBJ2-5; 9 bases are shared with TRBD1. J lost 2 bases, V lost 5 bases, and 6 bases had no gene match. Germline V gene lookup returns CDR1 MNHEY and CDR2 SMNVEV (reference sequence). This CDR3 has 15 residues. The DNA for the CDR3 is TGTGCCAGCAGTCCCTTGGGACAGGGTCAAGAGACCCAGTACTTC. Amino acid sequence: CASSPLGQGQETQYF.

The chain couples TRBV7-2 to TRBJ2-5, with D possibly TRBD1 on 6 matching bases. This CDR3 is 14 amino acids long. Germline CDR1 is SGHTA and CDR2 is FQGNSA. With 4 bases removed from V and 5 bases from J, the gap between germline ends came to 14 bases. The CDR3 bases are TGTGCCAGCAGCTCGCAACAGGGTGTGGAGACCCAGTACTTC. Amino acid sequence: CASSSQQGVETQYF. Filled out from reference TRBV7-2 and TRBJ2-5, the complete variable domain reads GAGVSQSPSNKVTEKGKDVELRCDPISGHTALYWYRQSLGQGLEFLIYFQGNSAPDKSGLPSDRFSAERTGGSVSTLTIQRTQQEDSAVYLCASSSQQGVETQYFGPGTRLLVL.

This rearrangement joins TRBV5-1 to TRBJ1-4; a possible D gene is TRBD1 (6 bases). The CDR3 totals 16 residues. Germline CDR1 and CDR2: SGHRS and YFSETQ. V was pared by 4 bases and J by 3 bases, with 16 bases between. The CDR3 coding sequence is TGCGCCAGCAGCAAGGACAGCTTGAAGCCTAATGAAAAACTGTTTTTT. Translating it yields CASSKDSLKPNEKLFF.

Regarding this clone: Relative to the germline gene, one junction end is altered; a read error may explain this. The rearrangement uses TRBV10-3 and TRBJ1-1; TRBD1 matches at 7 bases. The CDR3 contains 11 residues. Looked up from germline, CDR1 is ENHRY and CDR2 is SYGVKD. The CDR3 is CAISKGAEAFF. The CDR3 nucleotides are TGTGCCATCAGTAAGGGGGCTGAGGCTTTCTTT.

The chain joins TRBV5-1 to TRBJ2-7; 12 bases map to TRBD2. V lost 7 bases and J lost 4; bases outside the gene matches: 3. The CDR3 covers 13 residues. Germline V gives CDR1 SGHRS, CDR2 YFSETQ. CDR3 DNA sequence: TGCGCCAGCCGACTAGCGGGAGCGTACGAGCAGTACTTC. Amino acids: CASRLAGAYEQYF.

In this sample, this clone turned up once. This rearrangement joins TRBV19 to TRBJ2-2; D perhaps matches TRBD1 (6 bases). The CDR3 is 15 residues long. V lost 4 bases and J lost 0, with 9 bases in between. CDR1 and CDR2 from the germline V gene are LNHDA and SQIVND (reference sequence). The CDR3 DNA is TGTGCCAGTAGTACCGGGACAACGAACACCGGGGAGCTGTTTTTT. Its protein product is CASSTGTTNTGELFF.

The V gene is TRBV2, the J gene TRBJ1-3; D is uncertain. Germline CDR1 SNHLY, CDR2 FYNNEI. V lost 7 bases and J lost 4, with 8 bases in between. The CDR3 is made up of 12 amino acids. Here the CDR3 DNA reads TGTGCCAGCACTCCCCAGGGAAACACCATATATTTT. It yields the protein CASTPQGNTIYF.

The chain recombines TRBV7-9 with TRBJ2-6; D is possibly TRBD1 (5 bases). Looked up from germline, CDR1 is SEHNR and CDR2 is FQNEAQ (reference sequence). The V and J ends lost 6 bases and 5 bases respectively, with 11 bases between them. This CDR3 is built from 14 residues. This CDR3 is CASSPEDRANVLTF. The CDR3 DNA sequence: TGTGCCAGCAGTCCCGAGGACAGGGCCAACGTCCTGACTTTC. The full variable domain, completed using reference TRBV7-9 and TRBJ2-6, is DTGVSQNPRHKITKRGQNVTFRCDPISEHNRLYWYRQTLGQGPEFLTYFQNEAQLEKSRLLSDRFSAERPKGSFSTLEIQRTEQGDSAMYLCASSPEDRANVLTFGAGSRLTVL.

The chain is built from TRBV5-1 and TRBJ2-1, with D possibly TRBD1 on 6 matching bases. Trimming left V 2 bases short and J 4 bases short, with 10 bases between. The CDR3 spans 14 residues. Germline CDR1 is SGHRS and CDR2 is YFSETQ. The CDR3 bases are TGCGCCAGCAGCTTTGGGACACCATACAATGAGCAGTTCTTC. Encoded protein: CASSFGTPYNEQFF.